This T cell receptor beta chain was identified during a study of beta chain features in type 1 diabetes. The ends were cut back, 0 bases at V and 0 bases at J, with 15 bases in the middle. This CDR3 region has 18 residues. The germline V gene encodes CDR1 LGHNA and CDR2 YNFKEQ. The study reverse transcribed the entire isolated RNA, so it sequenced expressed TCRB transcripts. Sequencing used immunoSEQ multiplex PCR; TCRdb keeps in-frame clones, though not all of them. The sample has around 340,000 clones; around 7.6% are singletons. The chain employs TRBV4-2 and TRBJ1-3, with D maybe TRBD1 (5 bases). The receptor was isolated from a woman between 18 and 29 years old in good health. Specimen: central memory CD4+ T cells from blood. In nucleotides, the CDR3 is TGTGCCAGCAGCCAAGAGTTGGGGGTAACTAACTCTGGAAACACCATATATTTT. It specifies CASSQELGVTNSGNTIYF.